These T cell receptor beta chains were read from a single sample in a study of OX40 agonist ivuxolimab in advanced cancers. Repertoires were generated with immunoSEQ multiplex PCR, while TCRdb's copy carries only in-frame clones and drops some. The sample has tens of thousands of clones; more than 70% are singletons. The sequences come from CD4+ or CD8+ T cells sorted from blood, collected in a trial of the OX40 agonist ivuxolimab. The receptors were gathered from an adult with an advanced solid tumor such as melanoma, head and neck, liver or kidney cancer. Both conserved end residues are part of each CDR3. D genes are given only for firm matches. Clone size, where shown, is once, few, many, or a class for clones that have expanded.

D gene	V gene	clone size	J gene	CDR3 DNA	CDR3 protein
-	TRBV7-3	-	TRBJ1-1	TGTGCCAGCAGCTCAGATCCGAACACTGAAGCTTTCTTT	CASSSDPNTEAFF
-	TRBV7-2	-	TRBJ1-5	TGTGCCAGCAGCTTAGATAGCCAGCCCCAGCATTTT	CASSLDSQPQHF
TRBD1	TRBV30	once	TRBJ2-5	TGTGCCTGGAGCGAACCGGTCCCTTACAGGGGTGGCAAAGAGACCCAGTACTTC	CAWSEPVPYRGGKETQYF
-	TRBV25-1	-	TRBJ1-1	TGTGCCAGCAGTGAATGGGGGGCTTTCTACACTGAAGCTTTCTTT	CASSEWGAFYTEAFF
-	TRBV5-4	-	TRBJ1-2	TGTGCCAGCAGCTTAAACCCCAGGGAAAGCTATGGCTACACCTTC	CASSLNPRESYGYTF
TRBD1	TRBV7-6	-	TRBJ1-3	TGTGCCAGCAGCTTAGGGGACAGGGTTGGAAACACCATATATTTT	CASSLGDRVGNTIYF
-	TRBV5-4	-	TRBJ1-2	TGTGCCAGCAGCTTCGGCATCGGGGAGAGCTATGGCTACACCTTC	CASSFGIGESYGYTF
TRBD2	TRBV9	-	TRBJ2-1	TGTGCCAGCAGCTCTCGATCTGGGACTAGACAGTACAATGAGCAGTTCTTC	CASSSRSGTRQYNEQFF
-	TRBV5-1	-	TRBJ2-5	TGCGCCAGCAGCTGGGGACCCACTAGGTTCCAAGAGACCCAGTACTTC	CASSWGPTRFQETQYF
TRBD1	TRBV5-6	-	TRBJ1-2	TGTGCCAGCAGCTCGGCACAGGGGAAGACATGGAATAGCTATGGCTACACCTTC	CASSSAQGKTWNSYGYTF
TRBD2	TRBV28	-	TRBJ2-7	TGTGCCAGCAGTTTGACCGGGACTAGCGGGGGCTTCTCCTACGAGCAGTACTTC	CASSLTGTSGGFSYEQYF
TRBD1	TRBV29-1	-	TRBJ1-2	TGCAGCGTTGAAGATGTCTTGGGAGAAATACCTCCAGGGGGCCGGGGGTTTGGCTACACCTTC	CSVEDVLGEIPPGGRGFGYTF
TRBD2	TRBV6-5	-	TRBJ2-2	TGTGCCAGCAGTTACTTGGGACTAGCGGATCCCGGGGAGCTGTTTTTT	CASSYLGLADPGELFF
TRBD1	TRBV5-1	-	TRBJ1-1	TGCGCCAGCAGCGCCGGACAGGCGGCTGGTATGAACACTGAAGCTTTCTTT	CASSAGQAAGMNTEAFF
-	TRBV9	-	TRBJ2-2	TGTGCCAGCAGCAGAGGAGGTTCCGGGGAGCTGTTTTTT	CASSRGGSGELFF
TRBD1	TRBV4-2	-	TRBJ2-5	TGTGCCAGCAGCCAACCGTGGACAGGGCGGGGAGAGACCCAGTACTTC	CASSQPWTGRGETQYF
-	TRBV18	-	TRBJ1-5	TGTGCCAGCTCAGCGGACGGCAATCAGCCCCAGCATTTT	CASSADGNQPQHF
TRBD1	TRBV28	-	TRBJ1-2	TGTGCCAGCAGTCCAGGGGGAAAGCTATCGACCGGCTATGGCTACACCTTC	CASSPGGKLSTGYGYTF
-	TRBV10-2	-	TRBJ2-3	TGCGCCAGCACCTGGGACGTCACAGATACGCAGTATTTT	CASTWDVTDTQYF
TRBD2	TRBV19	-	TRBJ2-1	TGTGCCAGTAGTATAGGGGGGACTAGCGGGAGGGCAGGCAATGAGCAGTTCTTC	CASSIGGTSGRAGNEQFF
TRBD1	TRBV15	few	TRBJ2-1	TGTGCCACCAGCAGAGGCCAGGGGGATGATGAGCAGTTCTTC	CATSRGQGDDEQFF
-	TRBV18	-	TRBJ2-7	TGTGCCAGCTCACCGCTAAATCGCGAGCAGTACTTC	CASSPLNREQYF
-	TRBV18	few	TRBJ1-1	TGTGCCAGCTCATTGACAGATTCGAACACTGAAGCTTTCTTT	CASSLTDSNTEAFF
TRBD1	TRBV30	-	TRBJ1-2	TGTGCCTGGAGCCGACAGGGGGCGCAAGGCTACACCTTC	CAWSRQGAQGYTF
-	TRBV4-3	-	TRBJ1-3	TGCGCCAGCAGCCAAGATGGGCAGGAGGCTGGAAACACCATATATTTT	CASSQDGQEAGNTIYF
TRBD2	TRBV15	-	TRBJ2-4	TGTGCCACCAGCACACGCGGGACTAGTAAAAACATTCAGTACTTC	CATSTRGTSKNIQYF
-	TRBV11-3	-	TRBJ2-2	TGTGCCAGCAGGCCCAGGGGAGTGGACACCGGGGAGCTGTTTTTT	CASRPRGVDTGELFF
-	TRBV5-1	many	TRBJ2-7	TGCGCCAGCAGCTTGGGACGGTTCTCCTACGAGCAGTACTTC	CASSLGRFSYEQYF
TRBD1	TRBV29-1	-	TRBJ2-1	TGCGGCGTAATTTGGACAGGTGGGAATGAGCAGTTCTTC	CGVIWTGGNEQFF
TRBD2	TRBV4-3	-	TRBJ2-7	TGCGCCAGCAGCCAAGAACGACTAGCGGATTACGAGCAGTACTTC	CASSQERLADYEQYF
TRBD2	TRBV7-6	-	TRBJ2-2	TGTGCCAGCAGCCGCCGGCTAGCGGGAGATGGCGGGGAGCTGTTTTTT	CASSRRLAGDGGELFF
-	TRBV5-4	-	TRBJ2-3	TGTGCCAGCAGCTTGGGGGCCTCAAATACGCAGTATTTT	CASSLGASNTQYF
-	TRBV4-3	-	TRBJ2-2	TGCGCCAGCAGCCAAGCTCCGGAGGACACCGGGGAGCTGTTTTTT	CASSQAPEDTGELFF
-	TRBV2	-	TRBJ1-5	TGTGCCAGCAGTGAAGGGGGGCTGAGCGATCAGCCCCAGCATTTT	CASSEGGLSDQPQHF
TRBD2	TRBV13	few	TRBJ2-1	TGTGCCAGCAGCGCCCGGGGGGGCGGGAGGTACAATGAGCAGTTCTTC	CASSARGGGRYNEQFF
-	TRBV27	few	TRBJ1-6	TGTGCCAGCAGTCCATTCTCCTGGCAGGCAGCTAATTCACCCCTCCACTTT	CASSPFSWQAANSPLHF
TRBD1	TRBV5-1	-	TRBJ2-5	TGCGCCAGCAGCTCGTGGACAGGGCGGGAGACCCAGTACTTC	CASSSWTGRETQYF
-	TRBV7-2	once	TRBJ1-4	TGTGCCAGCAGCTTCGGGGCTAATGAAAAACTGTTTTTT	CASSFGANEKLFF
-	TRBV11-2	-	TRBJ2-7	TGTGCCAGCAGCTTCGGGACGGCATACGAGCAGTACTTC	CASSFGTAYEQYF
TRBD1	TRBV5-1	once	TRBJ2-1	TGCGCCAGCAGCTCCGGGACAGGGACCTACAATGAGCAGTTCTTC	CASSSGTGTYNEQFF
TRBD1	TRBV5-1	-	TRBJ2-1	TGCGCCAGCAGCTCTTGGACAGACAGGGATGAGCAGTTCTTC	CASSSWTDRDEQFF